The clone carrying this T cell receptor beta chain has only a few counts. Its antigen is not known. A much larger clone lies a single base off, so this may be a read error. Breast cancer patients provided tissue from their axillary draining lymph nodes. Using its own MiXCR run on the multiplex PCR reads, TCRdb lists one record per CDR3 protein. The sample includes about 270,000 distinct CDR3 sequences, under 35% of them seen just once. This entry is derived from a study of breast tumors, draining lymph nodes, adjacent tissues. The study, taken as a whole, reports: Luminal-like breast cancer showed significantly greater tumor-nontumor repertoire similarity than basal-like breast cancer did.

The ends were cut back, 5 bases at V and 15 bases at J, with 14 bases in the middle. CDR1 and CDR2 from the germline V gene are SNHLY and FYNNEI. The CDR3 length is 11 residues. The TCR originated in a female donor with breast cancer. Some clones in this sample may be carry-over from other donors' samples. This chain connects TRBV2 to TRBJ2-1; perhaps D is TRBD1 or TRBD2 (5 bases each). Sequencing input: axillary lymph node tissue. The CDR3, as DNA: TGTGCCAGCAGTAGGAGGCAGGGCAGGTTCTTC. Protein: CASSRRQGRFF.